Shown below are 25 T cell receptor beta chains from a single sample sequenced in a study of T cell changes during pregnancy in multiple sclerosis. Repertoires were generated with immunoSEQ multiplex PCR, while TCRdb's copy carries only in-frame clones and drops some. This table has tens of thousands of clones, under 95% appearing once. The material sequenced was peripheral blood, taken in the first trimester of pregnancy. The receptors stem from a female donor with multiple sclerosis, enrolled in a pregnancy study.

J is TRBJ2-3 and V is TRBV7-2, with a weak D call TRBD2 (6 bases). Germline V CDR1 and CDR2: SGHTA, FQGNSA. The CDR3 is 20 amino acids. The V gene lost 0 bases and the J gene lost 0 bases, with 22 bases spanning the gap. As DNA, the CDR3 is TGTGCCAGCAGCTTAGCTTTTCGATCTATCACTAGCCCTAGCACAGATACGCAGTATTTT. It is translated as CASSLAFRSITSPSTDTQYF.

The table lists this clone with a count of one. This rearrangement joins TRBV19 to TRBJ2-7; weak D call: TRBD2 (6 bases). Trimming removed 6 bases at V and 3 bases at J, with 12 bases between. The germline CDR1 and CDR2 sequences are LNHDA and SQIVND (reference sequence). The CDR3 extends over 13 amino acids. The CDR3 nucleotides read TGTGCCAGTAGCCATCGTAGCGGCTACGAGCAGTACTTC. Amino acid sequence: CASSHRSGYEQYF.

This clone has a single count. The chain carries TRBV18 and TRBJ1-5, with D possibly being TRBD1 (5 bases). Germline loops: CDR1 KGHSH, CDR2 LQKENI. Trimming pared 1 base from V and 5 bases from J, leaving 12 bases between. CDR3 length equals 15 residues. CDR3 in DNA: TGTGCCAGCTCACCACGCAGGGTATCGGATCAGCCCCAGCATTTT. It yields the protein CASSPRRVSDQPQHF.

The V and J genes are TRBV28 and TRBJ1-4; D call uncertain. Germline CDR1 reads MDHEN; CDR2 reads SYDVKM. V was trimmed by 2 bases and J by 5 bases, leaving 15 bases between them. This CDR3 spans 16 amino acids. DNA for the CDR3: TGTGCCAGCAGTTTACTCGGCGGAGTCTTCAATGAAAAACTGTTTTTT. As protein: CASSLLGGVFNEKLFF. The entire variable domain, with the rest obtained from reference TRBV28 and TRBJ1-4, is as follows: DVKVTQSSRYLVKRTGEKVFLECVQDMDHENMFWYRQDPGLGLRLIYFSYDVKMKEKGDIPEGYSVSREKKERFSLILESASTNQTSMYLCASSLLGGVFNEKLFFGSGTQLSVL.

The chain is built from TRBV13 and TRBJ2-2, with 7 bases identical to TRBD1. Per germline, CDR1 PRHDT and CDR2 FYEKMQ (reference sequence). The CDR3 spans 14 residues. Trimming at V came to 6 bases and at J to 5 bases, leaving 6 bases not matched to a gene. The DNA of the CDR3 is TGTGCCAGCAGAAGGGGGCCAGAGACCGGGGAGCTGTTTTTT. Translated: CASRRGPETGELFF.

This clone was seen a single time. This rearrangement joins TRBV9 to TRBJ2-5; D gene ambiguous. V was cut by 0 bases and J by 3 bases, with 9 bases left in between. This CDR3 contains 14 residues. Germline CDR1 and CDR2: SGDLS and YYNGEE. DNA of the CDR3: TGTGCCAGCAGCGTAGACCGGTCCGAAGAGACCCAGTACTTC. Translating it yields CASSVDRSEETQYF.

This rearrangement joins TRBV28 to TRBJ1-4; D is possibly TRBD1 (5 bases). In germline, CDR1 is MDHEN, CDR2 SYDVKM. V lost 7 bases and J lost 0, with 12 bases in between. This CDR3 comprises 15 residues. CDR3: CASTGGVTTNEKLFF. The CDR3 region has the DNA TGTGCCAGCACCGGGGGGGTCACAACTAATGAAAAACTGTTTTTT.

The J gene is TRBJ2-3, the V gene TRBV5-1; tentative D call: TRBD2 (6 bases). The CDR3 runs to 16 residues. Germline CDR1 SGHRS, CDR2 YFSETQ. Trimming took off 4 bases at V and 8 bases at J, with 23 bases between the two ends. The CDR3 sequence: CASSPGTGLPQATQYF. The CDR3 DNA follows: TGCGCCAGCAGCCCTGGAACCGGACTACCGCAAGCTACGCAGTATTTT.

This rearrangement joins TRBV5-1 to TRBJ2-7; TRBD1 agrees at 7 bases. V trimming: 3 bases; J trimming: 6 bases; junction bases outside the gene matches: 18. The CDR3 contains 17 residues. The germline V gene has CDR1 SGHRS and CDR2 YFSETQ. The CDR3 sequence: CASSWINPRQGKVEQYF. CDR3 nucleotide sequence: TGCGCCAGCAGCTGGATCAACCCAAGACAGGGAAAGGTCGAGCAGTACTTC.

This clone was seen only once. This chain uses TRBV7-2 with TRBJ2-2; D possibly corresponds to TRBD2 (5 bases). Per the germline V gene, CDR1 is SGHTA and CDR2 is FQGNSA. The CDR3 sequence is 14 residues long. V gave up 7 bases and J gave up 0 bases, with 9 bases separating them. Here the CDR3 DNA reads TGTGCCAGCAAAGAGGGCCCGAACACCGGGGAGCTGTTTTTT. This translates into CASKEGPNTGELFF.

This sequence joins TRBV6-1 and TRBJ1-2, with 12 nucleotides matching TRBD1. There are 15 residues in the CDR3. V gave up 5 bases and J gave up 4 bases; unmatched junction bases: 5. Germline-derived CDR1 and CDR2 are MNHNS and SASEGT. The DNA for the CDR3 is TGTGCCAGCAGTAGCCGGGACAGGGGGCTCTATGGCTACACCTTC. Encoded protein: CASSSRDRGLYGYTF.

The chain combines TRBV9 with TRBJ2-7, with TRBD2 as a possible D gene (5 bases). V was pared by 0 bases and J by 6 bases, with 10 bases between. Per germline, CDR1 SGDLS and CDR2 YYNGEE. The CDR3 has 13 residues. CDR3 region: CASSVVGGGEQYF. In nucleotides, the CDR3 is TGTGCCAGCAGCGTAGTAGGAGGCGGCGAGCAGTACTTC.

This clone was seen once. The chain joins TRBV7-2 to TRBJ1-3; the D gene is possibly TRBD1 (5 bases). This CDR3 has 14 residues. The germline V gene encodes CDR1 SGHTA and CDR2 FQGNSA. The V and J ends lost 5 bases and 7 bases respectively, with 15 bases between them. CDR3 sequence: CASSRWGLENTIYF. The DNA for the CDR3 is TGTGCCAGCAGCCGTTGGGGCCTGGAGAACACCATATATTTT.

The chain has TRBV18 and TRBJ2-5; TRBD1 aligns across 8 bases. V shed 6 bases and J 3 bases; nucleotides not matched to a gene: 6. The CDR3 contains 14 residues. Per germline, CDR1 KGHSH and CDR2 LQKENI. CDR3 sequence: CASSWTGRKETQYF. Written as DNA, the CDR3 is TGTGCCAGCTCCTGGACAGGGAGAAAAGAGACCCAGTACTTC.

The J gene is TRBJ1-1, the V gene TRBV7-3; no clear D gene. The length of the CDR3 is 13 residues. CDR1 SGHTA and CDR2 FQGTGA come from the germline V gene. The V and J ends lost 1 base and 1 base respectively, with 4 bases between them. The CDR3 sequence is CASSLNTNTEAFF. CDR3 coding DNA: TGTGCCAGCAGCTTAAACACGAACACTGAAGCTTTCTTT. Complete variable domain (other parts from reference TRBV7-3 and TRBJ1-1): GAGVSQTPSNKVTEKGKYVELRCDPISGHTALYWYRQSLGQGPEFLIYFQGTGAADDSGLPNDRFFAVRPEGSVSTLKIQRTERGDSAVYLCASSLNTNTEAFFGQGTRLTVV.

The rearrangement links TRBV4-3 to TRBJ2-2, with 8 bases identical to TRBD2. V trimming: 6 bases; J trimming: 6 bases; junction bases outside the gene matches: 6. Germline V gives CDR1 LGHNA, CDR2 YSLEER. The CDR3 covers 14 residues. The CDR3 loop reads CASRGVAGPGELFF. In DNA form, the CDR3 reads TGCGCCAGCAGGGGGGTAGCGGGACCCGGGGAGCTGTTTTTT.

The V call is TRBV5-4, the J call TRBJ2-7; a weak D match, TRBD2 (5 bases). This CDR3 has 18 residues. Germline V CDR1 and CDR2: SGHNT, YYREEE (reference sequence). With 3 bases removed from V and 1 base from J, the gap between germline ends came to 23 bases. The CDR3 coding sequence is TGTGCCAGCAGCTCACTAGGTAGGGTCCTACAATTTTCCTACGAGCAGTACTTC. The encoded protein is CASSSLGRVLQFSYEQYF.

In its sample, this clone was seen once. The J gene is TRBJ2-7, the V gene TRBV7-6, with TRBD2 matching over 7 bases. The V segment lost 1 base and the J segment 3 bases; nucleotides outside the gene matches: 6. This CDR3 is 15 amino acids long. The germline CDR1 and CDR2 sequences are SGHVS and FNYEAQ. The chain's CDR3 is CASSLGAGDHYEQYF. The CDR3 coding sequence is TGTGCCAGCAGCTTAGGCGCGGGGGACCACTACGAGCAGTACTTC.

This clone was found a few times. The DNA for the CDR3 is TGTGCCAGCAGCCAAAGATCGGGGTTTTATGGCTACACCTTC. It translates to CASSQRSGFYGYTF. This chain links TRBV14 with TRBJ1-2; no firm D call. The CDR3 runs 14 residues. V was clipped by 2 bases and J by 5 bases, with 12 bases between them. Germline CDR1 reads SGHDN; CDR2 reads FVKESK.

J is TRBJ1-4 and V is TRBV27; D may be TRBD1 (6 bases). V lost 0 bases and J 0 bases, leaving 11 bases between the germline ends. This CDR3 has 17 residues. Germline CDR1 reads MNHEY; CDR2 reads SMNVEV (reference sequence). DNA of the CDR3: TGTGCCAGCAGTTTATCACAGGGCCCGGCAACTAATGAAAAACTGTTTTTT. Protein sequence: CASSLSQGPATNEKLFF.

This chain connects TRBV10-3 to TRBJ2-7, with D uncertain. Germline lookup yields CDR1 ENHRY and CDR2 SYGVKD. Trimming left V 7 bases short and J 3 bases short, with 13 bases between. The CDR3 has 13 amino acids. The CDR3 loop is CAITQNPGYEQYF. CDR3 in DNA: TGTGCCATCACCCAGAACCCAGGCTACGAGCAGTACTTC.

The chain couples TRBV18 to TRBJ1-1; 7 bases match TRBD1. The CDR3 length is 15 residues. CDR1 and CDR2 (germline): KGHSH, LQKENI. Unmatched junction bases numbered 10, after V lost 5 bases and J lost 4 bases. The CDR3 protein is CASSTARGQATEAFF. DNA for the CDR3: TGTGCCAGCTCAACGGCAAGGGGGCAGGCCACTGAAGCTTTCTTT.

The chain combines TRBV6-6 with TRBJ2-7; 13 bases match TRBD2. CDR1 and CDR2 from the germline V gene are MNHNY and SVGAGI (reference sequence). This CDR3 region has 15 residues. Trimming at V came to 6 bases and at J to 2 bases, leaving 4 bases not matched to a gene. In DNA, the CDR3 is TGTGCCAGCAGCTTACTAGCGGGGGGGACCTACGAGCAGTACTTC. Its translation: CASSLLAGGTYEQYF.

This chain joins TRBV28 and TRBJ2-7, with TRBD2 identical over 8 bases. The CDR3 is 15 amino acids. Germline loops: CDR1 MDHEN, CDR2 SYDVKM. The V and J ends lost 4 bases and 3 bases, in that order; junction bases with no gene match: 8. Here the CDR3 DNA reads TGTGCCAGCAGTTCGGGAGGGACGGATTTCTACGAGCAGTACTTC. Its protein product is CASSSGGTDFYEQYF.

The chain joins TRBV4-1 to TRBJ2-7, with TRBD1 matching 7 bases. This CDR3 is built from 16 residues. Germline loops: CDR1 MGHRA, CDR2 YSYEKL. V was pared by 0 bases and J by 3 bases, with 8 bases of the junction left unmatched. In DNA, the CDR3 is TGCGCCAGCAGCCAAGATAACGGACAGGTGGGCTACGAGCAGTACTTC. Protein: CASSQDNGQVGYEQYF.